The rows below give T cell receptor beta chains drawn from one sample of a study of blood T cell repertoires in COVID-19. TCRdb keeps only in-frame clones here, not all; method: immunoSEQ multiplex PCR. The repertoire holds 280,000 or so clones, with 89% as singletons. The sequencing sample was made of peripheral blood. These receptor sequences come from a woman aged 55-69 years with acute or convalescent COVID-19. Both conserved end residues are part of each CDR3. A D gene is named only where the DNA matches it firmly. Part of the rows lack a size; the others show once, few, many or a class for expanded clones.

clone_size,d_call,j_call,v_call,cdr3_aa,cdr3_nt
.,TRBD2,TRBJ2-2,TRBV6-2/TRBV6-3,CASSYPLAGFNTGELFF,TGTGCCAGCAGTTATCCACTAGCGGGATTCAACACCGGGGAGCTGTTTTTT
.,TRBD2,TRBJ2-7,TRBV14,CASSQDVGLADEQYF,TGTGCCAGCAGCCAAGATGTTGGGCTAGCGGACGAGCAGTACTTC
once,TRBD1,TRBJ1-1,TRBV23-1,CASKTGETEAFF,TGCGCCAGCAAAACAGGGGAAACTGAAGCTTTCTTT
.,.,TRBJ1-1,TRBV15,CATSSLPESTEAFF,TGTGCCACCAGCAGCCTCCCCGAGTCGACTGAAGCTTTCTTT
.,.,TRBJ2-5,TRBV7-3,CASSPTGTETQYF,TGTGCCAGCAGCCCCACGGGAACTGAGACCCAGTACTTC
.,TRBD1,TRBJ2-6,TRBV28,CASRRQGARGANVLTF,TGTGCCAGCAGAAGACAGGGGGCGAGAGGGGCCAACGTCCTGACTTTC
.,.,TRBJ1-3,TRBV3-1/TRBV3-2,CASSLGTGGNTIYF,TGTGCCAGCAGCCTCGGGACTGGCGGAAACACCATATATTTT
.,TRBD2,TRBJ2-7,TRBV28,CASKVRGLAGGPGSYEQYF,TGTGCCAGCAAGGTCAGAGGACTAGCGGGAGGGCCGGGTTCCTACGAGCAGTACTTC
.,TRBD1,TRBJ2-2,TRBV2,CATKGQGPGTGELFF,TGTGCCACCAAGGGACAGGGCCCAGGAACCGGGGAGCTGTTTTTT
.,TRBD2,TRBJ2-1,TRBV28,CASRHPGLAGRREQFF,TGTGCCAGCAGACACCCGGGGCTAGCGGGCCGAAGGGAGCAGTTCTTC
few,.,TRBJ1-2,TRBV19,CASIPRMDRAANYGYTF,TGTGCCAGTATCCCAAGGATGGACAGAGCAGCTAACTATGGCTACACCTTC
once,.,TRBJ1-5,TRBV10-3,CAIREQGRVDQPQHF,TGTGCCATCAGAGAACAGGGAAGGGTCGATCAGCCCCAGCATTTT
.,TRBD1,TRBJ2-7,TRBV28,CASRLAGTDEQYF,TGTGCCAGCAGGCTAGCCGGGACAGACGAGCAGTACTTC
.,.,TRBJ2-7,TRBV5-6,CASSFVGHYEQYF,TGTGCCAGCAGCTTCGTGGGCCACTACGAGCAGTACTTC
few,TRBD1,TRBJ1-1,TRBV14,CASSQHRTGGTEAFF,TGTGCCAGCAGCCAACACAGGACAGGGGGCACTGAAGCTTTCTTT
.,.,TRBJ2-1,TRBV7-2,CASSLAQAGSYNEQFF,TGTGCCAGCAGCTTAGCGCAGGCAGGCTCCTACAATGAGCAGTTCTTC
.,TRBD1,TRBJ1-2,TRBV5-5,CASSPGTGAGENYGYTF,TGTGCCAGCAGCCCCGGGACAGGGGCGGGGGAAAACTATGGCTACACCTTC
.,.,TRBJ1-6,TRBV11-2,CASSPGDASSYNSPLHF,TGTGCCAGCAGCCCGGGGGACGCGAGCTCCTATAATTCACCCCTCCACTTT
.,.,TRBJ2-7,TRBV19,CASSPRGPLSYEQYF,TGTGCCAGTAGCCCCCGAGGGCCGCTCTCCTACGAGCAGTACTTC
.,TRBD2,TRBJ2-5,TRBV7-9,CASTGLAEKTQYF,TGTGCCAGCACCGGACTAGCGGAAAAGACCCAGTACTTC
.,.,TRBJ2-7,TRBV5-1,CASSQKGGVGEQYF,TGCGCCAGCAGCCAGAAAGGGGGGGTTGGCGAGCAGTACTTC
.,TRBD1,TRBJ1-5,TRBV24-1,CATSGTGFNQPQHF,TGTGCCACCAGTGGGACAGGGTTCAATCAGCCCCAGCATTTT
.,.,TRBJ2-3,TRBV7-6,CASSLGPPTDTQYF,TGTGCCAGCAGCTTAGGGCCCCCCACAGATACGCAGTATTTT
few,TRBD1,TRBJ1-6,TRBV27,CASSWTGVTYNSPLHF,TGTGCCAGCAGTTGGACAGGGGTTACCTATAATTCACCCCTCCACTTT
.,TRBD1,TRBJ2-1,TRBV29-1,CSVEGDRGNEQFF,TGCAGCGTTGAAGGGGACAGGGGCAATGAGCAGTTCTTC
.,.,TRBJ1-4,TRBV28,CASSSWTRGTNEKLFF,TGTGCCAGCAGTTCCTGGACGAGGGGGACTAATGAAAAACTGTTTTTT
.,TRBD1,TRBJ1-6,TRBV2,CASILDRGSNSPLHF,TGTGCCAGCATACTAGACAGGGGCTCTAATTCACCCCTCCACTTT
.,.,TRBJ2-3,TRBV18,CASSPGTQQYF,TGTGCCAGCTCACCCGGGACTCAGCAGTATTTT
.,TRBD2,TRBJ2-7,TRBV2,CASNGKAGLYEQYF,TGTGCCAGCAACGGAAAAGCGGGGCTCTACGAGCAGTACTTC
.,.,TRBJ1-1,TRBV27,CASSLGANTEAFF,TGTGCCAGCAGTCTGGGGGCGAACACTGAAGCTTTCTTT
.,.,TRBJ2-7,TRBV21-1,CASSHYYEQYF,TGTGCCAGCAGCCACTACTACGAGCAGTACTTC
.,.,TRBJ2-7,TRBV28,CASSLDSSYEQYF,TGTGCCAGCAGTCTGGACAGCTCCTACGAGCAGTACTTC
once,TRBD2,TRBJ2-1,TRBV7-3,CASSPLAGLNNEQFF,TGTGCCAGCAGCCCACTAGCGGGACTCAACAATGAGCAGTTCTTC
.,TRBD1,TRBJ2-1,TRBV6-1,CASSFGTGRNEQFF,TGTGCCAGCAGTTTCGGGACAGGGAGGAATGAGCAGTTCTTC
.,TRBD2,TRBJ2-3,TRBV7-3,CASSLLAGVTDTQYF,TGTGCCAGCAGCTTACTAGCGGGAGTTACAGATACGCAGTATTTT
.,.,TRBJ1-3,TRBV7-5,CVRYERGPGNTIYF,TGTGTCAGGTATGAAAGGGGGCCTGGAAACACCATATATTTT
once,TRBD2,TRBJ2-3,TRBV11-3,CASSLGGGEENTQYF,TGTGCCAGCAGCTTAGGCGGGGGGGAGGAAAATACGCAGTATTTT
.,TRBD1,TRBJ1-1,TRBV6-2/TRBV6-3,CASSYSMRRQGVGEAFF,TGTGCCAGCAGTTACTCGATGCGAAGACAGGGTGTTGGTGAAGCTTTCTTT
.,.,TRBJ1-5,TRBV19,CASSPRAQPQHF,TGTGCCAGTAGTCCGAGGGCCCAGCCCCAGCATTTT
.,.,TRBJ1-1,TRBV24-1,CATSVGPQHEAFF,TGTGCCACCAGTGTTGGGCCACAGCATGAAGCTTTCTTT
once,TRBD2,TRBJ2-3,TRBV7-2,CASSLVAGGLLDTQYF,TGTGCCAGCAGCTTGGTAGCGGGGGGGCTTTTAGATACGCAGTATTTT
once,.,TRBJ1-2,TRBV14,CASSLEKGDYGYTF,TGTGCCAGCAGCCTCGAGAAGGGGGACTATGGCTACACCTTC
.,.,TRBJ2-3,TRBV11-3,CASSSRTASTDTQYF,TGTGCCAGCAGCTCCCGGACAGCTAGCACAGATACGCAGTATTTT
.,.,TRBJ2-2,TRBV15,CATSNAGATGELFF,TGTGCCACCAGCAATGCAGGGGCCACCGGGGAGCTGTTTTTT
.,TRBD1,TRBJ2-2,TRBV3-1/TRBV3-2,CASSQPDRAAGELFF,TGTGCCAGCAGCCAACCGGACAGGGCGGCCGGGGAGCTGTTTTTT
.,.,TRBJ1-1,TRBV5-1,CASSLGQEVLRAFF,TGCGCCAGCAGCTTGGGACAGGAGGTGCTACGGGCTTTCTTT
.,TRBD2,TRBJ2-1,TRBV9,CASSVGSGGYNEQFF,TGTGCCAGCAGCGTAGGCAGCGGGGGCTACAATGAGCAGTTCTTC
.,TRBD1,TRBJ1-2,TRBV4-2,CASSQDPLTGDYYGYTF,TGTGCCAGCAGCCAAGATCCCTTGACAGGGGACTACTATGGCTACACCTTC
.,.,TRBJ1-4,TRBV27,CASSFRAYAEKLFF,TGTGCCAGCAGTTTCAGGGCCTACGCTGAAAAACTGTTTTTT
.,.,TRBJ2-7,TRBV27,CASSLSRGYEQYF,TGTGCCAGCAGTTTATCTCGGGGCTACGAGCAGTACTTC
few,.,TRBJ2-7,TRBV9,CASSVALTQGGEQYF,TGTGCCAGCAGCGTAGCCCTGACCCAGGGCGGCGAGCAGTACTTC
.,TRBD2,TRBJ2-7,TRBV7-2,CASSLSTSGSTYEQYF,TGTGCCAGCAGCTTGTCGACTAGCGGGAGCACGTACGAGCAGTACTTC
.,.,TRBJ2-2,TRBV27,CATRRFGDTGELFF,TGTGCCACACGTAGATTCGGGGACACCGGGGAGCTGTTTTTT